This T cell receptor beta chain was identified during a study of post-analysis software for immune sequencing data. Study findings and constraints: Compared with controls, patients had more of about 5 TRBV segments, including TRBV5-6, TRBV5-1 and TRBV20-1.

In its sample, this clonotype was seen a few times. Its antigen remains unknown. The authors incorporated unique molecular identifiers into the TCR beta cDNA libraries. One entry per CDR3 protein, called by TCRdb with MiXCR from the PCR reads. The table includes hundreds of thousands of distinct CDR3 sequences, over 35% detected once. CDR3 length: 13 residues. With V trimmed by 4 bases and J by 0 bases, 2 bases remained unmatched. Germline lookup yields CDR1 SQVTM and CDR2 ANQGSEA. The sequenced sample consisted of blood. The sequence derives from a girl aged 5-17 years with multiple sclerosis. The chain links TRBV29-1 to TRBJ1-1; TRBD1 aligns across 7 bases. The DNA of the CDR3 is TGCAGCGTTGGGACAGGCATGAACACTGAAGCTTTCTTT. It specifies CSVGTGMNTEAFF.